Shown below are 18 T cell receptor beta chains from a single sample sequenced in a study of blood T cell repertoires in COVID-19. TCRdb keeps only in-frame clones here, not all; method: immunoSEQ multiplex PCR. This sample has about 180,000 clones, with around 83% found just once. Specimen: PBMCs or T cells enriched from blood (not recorded which). Receptor source: a man in his forties or fifties who had recovered from COVID-19.

The chain carries TRBV5-4 and TRBJ1-6; 9 bases are shared with TRBD1. CDR3 length: 14 residues. Trimming removed 0 bases from V and 10 bases from J; junction bases left unmatched: 2. Germline CDR1 SGHNT, CDR2 YYREEE (reference sequence). The CDR3 here is CASSLDRGQSPLHF. For the CDR3, the DNA is TGTGCCAGCAGCTTGGACAGGGGGCAATCACCCCTCCACTTT.

The J gene is TRBJ1-1, the V gene TRBV6-4; no clear D gene. The V gene's germline CDR1 is MRHNA and CDR2 SNTAGT. The CDR3 spans 14 residues. Trimming pared 0 bases from V and 3 bases from J, leaving 8 bases between. The CDR3 coding sequence is TGTGCCAGCAGTGACTCAAACAGATACACTGAAGCTTTCTTT. Translated, it gives CASSDSNRYTEAFF.

This chain uses TRBV6-1 with TRBJ2-1; the D gene is possibly TRBD1 (6 bases). Germline-derived CDR1 and CDR2 are MNHNS and SASEGT. CDR3 length equals 15 residues. V lost 1 base, J lost 2 bases, and 9 bases lay in between. CDR3 protein: CASSEDRAPYNEQFF. DNA for the CDR3: TGTGCCAGCAGTGAAGACAGGGCCCCCTACAATGAGCAGTTCTTC.

The V call is TRBV12-3 or TRBV12-4, the J call TRBJ1-5; 8 bases are shared with TRBD1. V was clipped by 6 bases and J by 4 bases; unmatched bases: 2. The CDR3 extends over 13 amino acids. CDR3 loop: CASSWTGNQPQHF. DNA of the CDR3: TGTGCCAGCAGCTGGACAGGGAATCAGCCCCAGCATTTT.

A few counts support this clone. The chain combines TRBV5-1 with TRBJ2-7; 11 nucleotides line up with TRBD1. Germline trimming cut 3 bases from V and 3 bases from J; bases unmatched to any gene: 2. This CDR3 is 14 amino acids long. From germline, CDR1 is SGHRS and CDR2 YFSETQ. CDR3 in amino acids: CASSWGTGGYEQYF. The CDR3 DNA sequence: TGCGCCAGCAGCTGGGGGACAGGGGGCTACGAGCAGTACTTC. The full variable domain, its missing parts supplied by reference TRBV5-1 and TRBJ2-7, is KAGVTQTPRYLIKTRGQQVTLSCSPISGHRSVSWYQQTPGQGLQFLFEYFSETQRNKGNFPGRFSGRQFSNSRSEMNVSTLELGDSALYLCASSWGTGGYEQYFGPGTRLTVT.

Here the CDR3 reads CASRGDSGYGYTF. The CDR3 bases are TGTGCCAGCAGAGGGGACAGCGGCTATGGCTACACCTTC. V and J are TRBV28 and TRBJ1-2; 7 bases match TRBD1. The CDR3 is 13 amino acids. The J segment lost 4 bases and the V segment lost 6 bases, leaving 5 bases of the junction unmatched. CDR1 is MDHEN and CDR2 is SYDVKM in the germline V gene.

The chain is built from TRBV27 and TRBJ1-1; D possibly corresponds to TRBD1 (6 bases). V dropped 5 bases and J dropped 11 bases, with 18 bases sitting between them. The CDR3 sequence is 13 residues long. Per germline, CDR1 MNHEY and CDR2 SMNVEV (reference sequence). CDR3 sequence (DNA): TGTGCCAGCAGTCCAGGGACACTCGGGTGGGCTTTCTTT. This gives the protein CASSPGTLGWAFF.

The genes are TRBV3-1 (or the pseudogene TRBV3-2) and TRBJ1-1; D is perhaps TRBD1 (6 bases). V lost 3 bases and J lost 4, with 15 bases in between. Germline values: CDR1 LGHDT, CDR2 YNNKEL (reference sequence). This CDR3 contains 15 residues. CDR3 sequence: CASSQMGTGRTEAFF. CDR3 DNA: TGTGCCAGCAGCCAGATGGGAACAGGGCGCACTGAAGCTTTCTTT.

The CDR3 nucleotides are TGTGCCAGCAGTGAAGTTCTGTCACAGGGGAATCAGCCCCAGCATTTT. This translates into CASSEVLSQGNQPQHF. The rearrangement joins TRBV2 to TRBJ1-5; the match to TRBD1 covers 7 bases. CDR1 SNHLY and CDR2 FYNNEI come from the germline V gene. The V gene end was trimmed by 1 base and the J gene end by 4 bases; junction bases not matched to a gene: 7. This CDR3 is built from 16 residues.

This clone was counted a single time. The genes are TRBV20-1 and TRBJ2-5; 10 positions match TRBD2. Germline loops: CDR1 DFQATT, CDR2 SNEGSKA (reference sequence). The CDR3 is 15 residues long. The V gene end was trimmed by 3 bases and the J gene end by 5 bases; junction bases not matched to a gene: 9. The CDR3 DNA reads TGCAGTGCTAGTTATAGCGGGGGGCCGGGGGAGACCCAGTACTTC. As protein: CSASYSGGPGETQYF.

This chain uses TRBV5-1 with TRBJ1-2; TRBD1 matches at 9 bases. CDR3 length equals 15 residues. Germline lookup yields CDR1 SGHRS and CDR2 YFSETQ. The ends lost 4 bases at V and 3 bases at J; junction bases unmatched: 7. For the CDR3, the DNA is TGCGCCAGCAGCCGAGGGGACAGGGAGGACTATGGCTACACCTTC. Protein: CASSRGDREDYGYTF. Filled out from reference TRBV5-1 and TRBJ1-2, the complete variable domain reads KAGVTQTPRYLIKTRGQQVTLSCSPISGHRSVSWYQQTPGQGLQFLFEYFSETQRNKGNFPGRFSGRQFSNSRSEMNVSTLELGDSALYLCASSRGDREDYGYTFGSGTRLTVV.

The V call is TRBV2, the J call TRBJ1-1; 8 nucleotides match TRBD1. This CDR3 contains 14 residues. Germline loops: CDR1 SNHLY, CDR2 FYNNEI. With V trimmed by 4 bases and J by 11 bases, 12 bases remained unmatched. The CDR3 here is CASSVPGGISGAFF. CDR3 DNA sequence: TGTGCCAGCAGTGTCCCAGGGGGCATTTCGGGGGCTTTCTTT.

This chain joins TRBV6-5 and TRBJ2-5, with TRBD2 matching 11 bases. Per germline, CDR1 MNHEY and CDR2 SVGAGI. The CDR3 is 15 amino acids. With 6 bases clipped from V and 4 bases from J, the junction kept 7 bases outside the gene matches. CDR3: CASSGSTSGGETQYF. The CDR3 DNA is TGTGCCAGCAGCGGGAGCACTAGCGGGGGAGAGACCCAGTACTTC.

V is TRBV4-1 and J is TRBJ1-4; perhaps TRBD1 as D (5 bases). Germline lookup yields CDR1 MGHRA and CDR2 YSYEKL. This CDR3 contains 16 residues. Trimming shortened V by 4 bases and J by 2 bases, and 14 bases separated the two germline ends. CDR3 residues: CASSPGRGRTNEKLFF. As DNA, the CDR3 is TGCGCCAGCAGCCCAGGGAGGGGTCGGACTAATGAAAAACTGTTTTTT.

The V call is TRBV28, the J call TRBJ1-2; D gene unclear. This CDR3 spans 12 amino acids. Germline V lookup: CDR1 MDHEN, CDR2 SYDVKM. Trimming stripped 3 bases from V and 1 base from J, with 3 bases between. CDR3 nucleotide sequence: TGTGCCAGCAGTTTTATTAACTATGGCTACACCTTC. It codes for CASSFINYGYTF.

The rearrangement uses TRBV29-1 and TRBJ1-5, with D uncertain. The CDR3 runs 13 residues. In germline, CDR1 is SQVTM, CDR2 ANQGSEA. The V end was cut by 4 bases, the J end by 0 bases, with 7 bases between. The CDR3 loop is CSVGENSNQPQHF. The CDR3 DNA is TGCAGCGTTGGTGAGAATAGCAATCAGCCCCAGCATTTT.

The chain uses TRBV3-1 (or the pseudogene TRBV3-2) and TRBJ1-1; no clear D. Germline V CDR1 and CDR2: LGHDT, YNNKEL (reference sequence). The CDR3 contains 13 residues. The germline V and J ends were trimmed by 4 bases and 0 bases, with 6 bases remaining between them. The CDR3 protein is CASSRQLNTEAFF. In DNA form, the CDR3 reads TGTGCCAGCAGCCGTCAGTTGAACACTGAAGCTTTCTTT.

The rearrangement uses TRBV25-1 and TRBJ1-6; tentatively, D is TRBD1 (5 bases). This CDR3 is built from 14 residues. Trimming stripped 4 bases from V and 10 bases from J, with 14 bases between. CDR1 and CDR2 from the germline V gene are MGHDK and SYGVNS. The CDR3 DNA follows: TGTGCCAGCAGTGGGTGGCAGGGTGGATCACCCCTCCACTTT. It translates to CASSGWQGGSPLHF.